A single sample gave rise to the 25 T cell receptor beta chains below, sequenced in a study of shared clonotypes between healthy human individuals. Clones were sequenced by immunoSEQ multiplex PCR, and TCRdb holds only the in-frame ones, with some missing. The data hold a few hundred thousand clones, with around 80% observed a single time. Sequenced sample: PBMCs. The source of these receptors is a woman aged 40 to 49 in good health. Some clones in this sample may be carry-over from other donors' samples.

This clone has a handful of counts. This could be a read error, since a much larger clone is one nucleotide away. Other DNA sequences in this specimen translate into the identical CDR3. The chain has TRBV30 and TRBJ1-1; D possibly corresponds to TRBD1 (6 bases). Germline CDR1 and CDR2: GTSNPN and SVGIG (reference sequence). There are 12 residues in the CDR3. This CDR3 is CAWRGAAAEAFF. The CDR3 DNA reads TGCGCCTGGAGGGGGGCGGCAGCTGAAGCTTTCTTT.

To note about this clone: One junction end disagrees with the germline gene, perhaps due to a read error. The same CDR3 arises from other DNA sequences in this sample as well. This rearrangement joins TRBV28 to TRBJ2-5; the match to TRBD2 covers 9 bases. Germline V CDR1 and CDR2: MDHEN, SYDVKM. The CDR3 is 16 residues long. The CDR3: CASSPGTSSGWETQYF. In nucleotides, the CDR3 is TGTGCAAGCAGTCCAGGGACTAGCTCGGGGTGGGAGACCCAGTACTTC. The entire variable domain, with the rest obtained from reference TRBV28 and TRBJ2-5, is as follows: DVKVTQSSRYLVKRTGEKVFLECVQDMDHENMFWYRQDPGLGLRLIYFSYDVKMKEKGDIPEGYSVSREKKERFSLILESASTNQTSMYLCASSPGTSSGWETQYFGPGTRLLVL.

About this clone: This may be a read error: a much more frequent sequence differs by one nucleotide. J is TRBJ1-2 and V is TRBV4-1; TRBD1 agrees at 7 bases. V trimming: 4 bases; J trimming: 4 bases; junction bases outside the gene matches: 18. CDR3 length: 18 amino acids. CDR1 is MGHRA, CDR2 YSYEKL, per germline. The chain's CDR3 is CASSLTVIGAGGSYGYTF. The CDR3 DNA reads as TGCGCCAGCAGCCTCACCGTGATTGGGGCAGGGGGAAGCTATGGCTACACCTTC.

This clone has a handful of counts. The gene calls are TRBV7-2 and TRBJ1-5; the match to TRBD1 covers 7 bases. Germline V gene lookup returns CDR1 SGHTA and CDR2 FQGNSA. The CDR3 extends over 15 amino acids. Trimming cost V 2 bases and J 6 bases; bases outside gene matches: 7. CDR3 in amino acids: CASSLTRDRVQPQHF. For the CDR3, the DNA is TGTGCCAGCAGCTTAACCCGTGACAGGGTTCAGCCCCAGCATTTT.

The J gene is TRBJ2-2, the V gene TRBV19, with no clear D. Germline lookup yields CDR1 LNHDA and CDR2 SQIVND (reference sequence). The CDR3 sequence is 15 residues long. V was cut by 3 bases and J by 3 bases, with 11 bases left in between. In DNA, the CDR3 is TGTGCCAGTAGTATTCCGGCTTTGCACACCGGGGAGCTGTTTTTT. Protein sequence: CASSIPALHTGELFF. The variable domain in full, with the rest retrieved from reference TRBV19 and TRBJ2-2, is DGGITQSPKYLFRKEGQNVTLSCEQNLNHDAMYWYRQDPGQGLRLIYYSQIVNDFQKGDIAEGYSVSREKKESFPLTVTSAQKNPTAFYLCASSIPALHTGELFFGEGSRLTVL.

Remarks on this clone: Other DNA sequences in the sample encode the same CDR3. The chain combines TRBV27 with TRBJ2-7; possibly TRBD2 for D (5 bases). This CDR3 comprises 13 residues. Germline V lookup: CDR1 MNHEY, CDR2 SMNVEV (reference sequence). V was clipped by 0 bases and J by 4 bases, with 7 bases between them. The CDR3 spells CASSLSRTYEQYF. CDR3 in DNA: TGTGCCAGCAGTTTATCGAGGACTTACGAGCAGTACTTC.

The chain employs TRBV28 and TRBJ1-2; D might be TRBD1 (6 bases). Germline CDR1 is MDHEN and CDR2 is SYDVKM. Deletions cut 6 bases from V and 5 bases from J, with 13 bases between. CDR3 length: 13 residues. CDR3 nucleotides: TGTGCCAGCAGACAGGACAGCCTTTATGGCTACACCTTC. Its protein product is CASRQDSLYGYTF.

This clone was observed a handful of times. The rearrangement uses TRBV28 and TRBJ2-2; possibly TRBD2 for D (6 bases). The germline V gene has CDR1 MDHEN and CDR2 SYDVKM. This CDR3 is built from 15 residues. V was pared by 7 bases and J by 4 bases, with 16 bases between. The CDR3 nucleotides are TGTGCCAGCAACCTTCGGGACTTCAGCACCGGGGAGCTGTTTTTT. Its translation: CASNLRDFSTGELFF.

This chain connects TRBV7-3 to TRBJ2-3; 8 positions match TRBD2. The CDR3 totals 15 residues. Trimming took 2 bases from V and 3 from J; bases not matched to a gene: 4. Looked up from germline, CDR1 is SGHTA and CDR2 is FQGTGA. CDR3 sequence: CASSLGGRFTDTQYF. Written as DNA, the CDR3 is TGTGCCAGCAGCTTAGGCGGGAGGTTTACAGATACGCAGTATTTT.

A single count supports this clone. The chain combines TRBV10-1 with TRBJ1-1, with 8 positions matching TRBD1. Germline assignment: CDR1 WNHNN and CDR2 SYGVQD (reference sequence). Trimming at V came to 3 bases and at J to 4 bases, leaving 7 bases not matched to a gene. This CDR3 is 15 amino acids long. The CDR3 coding sequence is TGCGCCAGCAGTGAAGGACAGGGAACGGGCACTGAAGCTTTCTTT. This gives the protein CASSEGQGTGTEAFF.

V usage is TRBV29-1 and J usage is TRBJ2-1, with 11 nucleotides matching TRBD2. CDR1 SQVTM and CDR2 ANQGSEA come from the germline V gene. V lost 8 bases and J lost 6; bases outside the gene matches: 12. The CDR3 runs 15 residues. Written as DNA, the CDR3 is TGCAGCACCACCCCCCCTAGCGGGGGGAGCAATGAGCAGTTCTTC. As protein: CSTTPPSGGSNEQFF.

The rearrangement uses TRBV10-3 and TRBJ1-2; 7 bases align to TRBD1. This CDR3 contains 13 residues. Germline V CDR1 and CDR2: ENHRY, SYGVKD. V lost 4 bases, J lost 3 bases, and 2 bases stayed unmatched. Here the CDR3 reads CAISAQGYYGYTF. DNA of the CDR3: TGTGCCATCAGTGCACAGGGGTACTATGGCTACACCTTC.

The chain combines TRBV29-1 with TRBJ2-1; unclear D gene. This CDR3 has 11 amino acids. Germline CDR1 SQVTM, CDR2 ANQGSEA. Trimming removed 3 bases from V and 6 bases from J, with 6 bases in between. The CDR3 region is CSVEVRNEQFF. Here the CDR3 DNA reads TGCAGCGTTGAGGTTCGCAATGAGCAGTTCTTC.

The CDR3 region has the DNA TGTGCCAGCAGCAAACGCTCCAGTGGCGAGCAGTACTTC. It encodes CASSKRSSGEQYF. The chain employs TRBV21-1 and TRBJ2-7; the table's D call, TRBD1, has no DNA check behind it. TRBV21-1 is designated a pseudogene. CDR3 size: 13 residues.

The gene calls are TRBV5-1 and TRBJ1-3; TRBD1 is a possible D gene (6 bases). CDR1 is SGHRS, CDR2 YFSETQ, per germline. CDR3 length equals 16 residues. Trimming pared 0 bases from V and 4 bases from J, leaving 14 bases between. The CDR3 region has the DNA TGCGCCAGCAGCTTGGCAGGGGTGACGCGGGGAAACACCATATATTTT. It is translated as CASSLAGVTRGNTIYF.

This clone was seen a single time. The gene calls are TRBV14 and TRBJ1-3; D is uncertain. V lost 1 base and J lost 4, with 8 bases in between. Germline CDR1 and CDR2: SGHDN and FVKESK. The CDR3 runs to 14 residues. CDR3 nucleotide sequence: TGTGCCAGCAGCCAAGGGCCGTACGGAAACACCATATATTTT. It specifies CASSQGPYGNTIYF.

This chain connects TRBV4-1 to TRBJ2-1; TRBD2 aligns across 8 bases. The J segment lost 2 bases and the V segment lost 1 base, leaving 4 bases of the junction unmatched. Germline lookup yields CDR1 MGHRA and CDR2 YSYEKL. This CDR3 spans 16 amino acids. The CDR3 region is CASSQGISGTYNEQFF. CDR3 DNA: TGCGCCAGCAGCCAAGGGATTAGCGGGACCTACAATGAGCAGTTCTTC.

This clone has a count of ten or more. V is TRBV5-1 and J is TRBJ2-5; 7 nucleotides agree with TRBD1. J gave up 5 bases and V 0 bases, and 10 bases lay outside the gene matches. CDR3 length: 16 residues. Germline V gene data show CDR1 as SGHRS and CDR2 as YFSETQ. The CDR3 nucleotides are TGCGCCAGCAGCTTGGGCGGACAGGCGACGATGGAGACCCAGTACTTC. Amino acids: CASSLGGQATMETQYF.

The chain employs TRBV2 and TRBJ1-2; D may be TRBD1 (5 bases). V lost 3 bases, J lost 8 bases, and 13 bases lay in between. CDR3 length equals 13 residues. Germline V CDR1 and CDR2: SNHLY, FYNNEI. The chain's CDR3 is CASSEEWGDGYTF. The CDR3 DNA is TGTGCCAGCAGTGAGGAGTGGGGGGACGGCTACACCTTC.

V is TRBV7-8 and J is TRBJ2-3; TRBD2 matches 7 bases. The CDR3 runs 16 residues. Trimming at V came to 4 bases and at J to 6 bases, leaving 13 bases not matched to a gene. The germline V gene has CDR1 SGHVS and CDR2 FQNEAQ. This CDR3 is CASSWEVAGVDDTQYF. The CDR3 DNA reads TGTGCCAGCAGCTGGGAAGTCGCGGGAGTTGATGATACGCAGTATTTT.

J is TRBJ2-4 and V is TRBV19, with 10 bases lining up with TRBD2. From germline, CDR1 is LNHDA and CDR2 SQIVND (reference sequence). V lost 4 bases, J lost 2 bases, and 5 bases stayed unmatched. This CDR3 region has 16 residues. Here the CDR3 reads CASSTLAGVPKNIQYF. The CDR3 nucleotides are TGTGCCAGTAGTACGCTAGCGGGGGTTCCCAAAAACATTCAGTACTTC.

The V call is TRBV9, the J call TRBJ2-1; TRBD2 aligns across 9 bases. Germline V gives CDR1 SGDLS, CDR2 YYNGEE. Losses at the gene ends were 2 bases for V and 10 bases for J; bases not matched to a gene: 7. This CDR3 spans 14 amino acids. The chain's CDR3 is CASSVDLAGYEQFF. CDR3 DNA sequence: TGTGCCAGCAGCGTGGACCTAGCGGGATACGAGCAGTTCTTC.

The chain joins TRBV29-1 to TRBJ2-6; 9 bases are a match to TRBD1. V lost 6 bases and J lost 0; bases outside the gene matches: 9. This CDR3 region has 17 residues. The germline CDR1 and CDR2 sequences are SQVTM and ANQGSEA. The CDR3 DNA sequence: TGCAGCGTCAAGCCCGGGACAGGGAGCTCTGGGGCCAACGTCCTGACTTTC. Translating gives CSVKPGTGSSGANVLTF.

Here the CDR3 reads CASSVGDRGTISYNEQFF. CDR3 bases: TGTGCCAGCAGCGTAGGGGATAGAGGGACTATCTCCTACAATGAGCAGTTCTTC. The chain has TRBV9 and TRBJ2-1, with 7 bases identical to TRBD2. The CDR3 length is 18 residues. The germline CDR1 and CDR2 sequences are SGDLS and YYNGEE. Unmatched junction bases numbered 9, after V lost 0 bases and J lost 0 bases. The full variable domain, rest sourced from reference TRBV9 and TRBJ2-1, is DSGVTQTPKHLITATGQRVTLRCSPRSGDLSVYWYQQSLDQGLQFLIQYYNGEERAKGNILERFSAQQFPDLHSELNLSSLELGDSALYFCASSVGDRGTISYNEQFFGPGTRLTVL.

The chain is built from TRBV5-6 and TRBJ2-3, with 10 bases aligning to TRBD2. Trimming at V came to 0 bases and at J to 4 bases, leaving 5 bases not matched to a gene. Looked up from germline, CDR1 is SGHDT and CDR2 is YYEEEE. The CDR3 totals 16 residues. DNA of the CDR3: TGTGCCAGCAGCTTGGTGATAGCGGGAGGAGCAGATACGCAGTATTTT. Its translation: CASSLVIAGGADTQYF.